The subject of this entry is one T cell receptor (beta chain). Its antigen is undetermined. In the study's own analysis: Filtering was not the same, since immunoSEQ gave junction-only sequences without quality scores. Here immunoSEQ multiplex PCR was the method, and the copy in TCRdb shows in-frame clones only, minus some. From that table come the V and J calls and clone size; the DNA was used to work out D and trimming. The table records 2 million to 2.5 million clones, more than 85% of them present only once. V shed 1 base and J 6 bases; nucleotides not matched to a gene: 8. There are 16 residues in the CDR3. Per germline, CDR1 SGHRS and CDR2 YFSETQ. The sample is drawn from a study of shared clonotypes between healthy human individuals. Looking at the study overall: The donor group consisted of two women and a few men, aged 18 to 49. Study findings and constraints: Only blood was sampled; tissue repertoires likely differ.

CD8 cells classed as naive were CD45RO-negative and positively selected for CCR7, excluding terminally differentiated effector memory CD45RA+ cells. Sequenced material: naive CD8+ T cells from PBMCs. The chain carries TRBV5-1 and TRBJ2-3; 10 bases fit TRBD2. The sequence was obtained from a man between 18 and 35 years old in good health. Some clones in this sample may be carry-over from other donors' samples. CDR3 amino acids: CASSLPSGRVKDTQYF. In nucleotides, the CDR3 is TGCGCCAGCAGCTTGCCTAGCGGGAGAGTAAAGGATACGCAGTATTTT.